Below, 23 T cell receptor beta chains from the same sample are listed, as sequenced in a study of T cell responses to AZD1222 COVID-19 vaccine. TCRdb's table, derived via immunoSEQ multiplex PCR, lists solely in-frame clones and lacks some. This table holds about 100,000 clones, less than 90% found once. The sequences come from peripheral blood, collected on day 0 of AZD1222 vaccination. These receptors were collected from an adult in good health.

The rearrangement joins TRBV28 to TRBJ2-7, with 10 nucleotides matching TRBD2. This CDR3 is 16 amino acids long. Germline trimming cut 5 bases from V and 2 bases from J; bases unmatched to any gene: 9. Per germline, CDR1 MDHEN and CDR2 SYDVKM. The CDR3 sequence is CASSPLGTSVTYEQYF. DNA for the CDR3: TGTGCCAGCAGTCCGCTGGGGACTAGCGTTACCTACGAGCAGTACTTC. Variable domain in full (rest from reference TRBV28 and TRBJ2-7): DVKVTQSSRYLVKRTGEKVFLECVQDMDHENMFWYRQDPGLGLRLIYFSYDVKMKEKGDIPEGYSVSREKKERFSLILESASTNQTSMYLCASSPLGTSVTYEQYFGPGTRLTVT.

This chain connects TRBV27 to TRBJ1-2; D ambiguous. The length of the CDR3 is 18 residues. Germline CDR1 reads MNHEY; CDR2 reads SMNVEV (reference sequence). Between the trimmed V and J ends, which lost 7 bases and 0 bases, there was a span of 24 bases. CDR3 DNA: TGTGCCAGCACCCTGGCGAGGGAAACAGTTAGTCCTAACTATGGCTACACCTTC. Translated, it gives CASTLARETVSPNYGYTF.

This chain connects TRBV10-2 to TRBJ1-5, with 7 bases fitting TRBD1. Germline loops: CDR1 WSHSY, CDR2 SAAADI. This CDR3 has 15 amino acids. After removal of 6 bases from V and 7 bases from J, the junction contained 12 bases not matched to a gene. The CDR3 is CASRREGASDQPQHF. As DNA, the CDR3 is TGCGCCAGCAGGAGGGAGGGGGCGTCTGACCAGCCCCAGCATTTT.

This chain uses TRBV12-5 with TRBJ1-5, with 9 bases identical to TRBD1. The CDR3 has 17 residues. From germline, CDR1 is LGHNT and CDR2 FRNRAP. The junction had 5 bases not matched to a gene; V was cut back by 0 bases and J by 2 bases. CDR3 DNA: TGTGCTAGTGGTTTGGTGTGGACAGGGGACGGCAATCAGCCCCAGCATTTT. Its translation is CASGLVWTGDGNQPQHF. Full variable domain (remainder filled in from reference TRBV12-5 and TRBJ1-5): DARVTQTPRHKVTEMGQEVTMRCQPILGHNTVFWYRQTMMQGLELLAYFRNRAPLDDSGMPKDRFSAEMPDATLATLKIQPSEPRDSAVYFCASGLVWTGDGNQPQHFGDGTRLSIL.

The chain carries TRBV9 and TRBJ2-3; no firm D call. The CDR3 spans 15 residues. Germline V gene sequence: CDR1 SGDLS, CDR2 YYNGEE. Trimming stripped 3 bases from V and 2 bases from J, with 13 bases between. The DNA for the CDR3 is TGTGCCAGCAGCGCCCGGAATACCTTCACAGATACGCAGTATTTT. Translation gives CASSARNTFTDTQYF.

The CDR3 region is CASSQVAGSNTEAFF. The CDR3 nucleotides are TGTGCCAGCAGCCAAGTGGCCGGGTCCAACACTGAAGCTTTCTTT. The chain has TRBV14 and TRBJ1-1; no definite D call. Germline assignment: CDR1 SGHDN and CDR2 FVKESK. The V end was cut by 1 base, the J end by 2 bases, with 11 bases between. This CDR3 has 15 residues.

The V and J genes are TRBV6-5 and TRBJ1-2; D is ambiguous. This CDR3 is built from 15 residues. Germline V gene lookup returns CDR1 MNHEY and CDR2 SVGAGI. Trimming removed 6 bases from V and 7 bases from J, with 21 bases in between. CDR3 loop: CASSHGPPIDLGYTF. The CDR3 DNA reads TGTGCCAGCAGCCACGGGCCACCAATTGATCTTGGCTACACCTTC.

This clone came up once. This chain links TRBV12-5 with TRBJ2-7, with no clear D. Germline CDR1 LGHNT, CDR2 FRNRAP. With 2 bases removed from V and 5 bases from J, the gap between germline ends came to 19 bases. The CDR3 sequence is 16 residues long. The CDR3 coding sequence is TGTGCTAGTGGTTTGCCCCTCAATGGGCCCCCGGACGAGCAGTACTTC. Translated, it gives CASGLPLNGPPDEQYF.

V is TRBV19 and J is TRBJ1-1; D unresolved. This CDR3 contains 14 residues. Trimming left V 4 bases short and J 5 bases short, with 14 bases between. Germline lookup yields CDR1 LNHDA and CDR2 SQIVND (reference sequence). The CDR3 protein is CASSRSPGGTEAFF. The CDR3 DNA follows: TGTGCCAGTAGTAGATCCCCGGGTGGGACTGAAGCTTTCTTT.

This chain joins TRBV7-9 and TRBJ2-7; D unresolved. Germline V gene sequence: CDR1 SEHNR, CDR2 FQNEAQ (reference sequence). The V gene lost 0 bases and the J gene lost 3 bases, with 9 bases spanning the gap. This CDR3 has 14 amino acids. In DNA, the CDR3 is TGTGCCAGCAGCTTAGCTTGGGTTGGCTACGAGCAGTACTTC. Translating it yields CASSLAWVGYEQYF. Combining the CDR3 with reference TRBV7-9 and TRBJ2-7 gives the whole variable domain DTGVSQNPRHKITKRGQNVTFRCDPISEHNRLYWYRQTLGQGPEFLTYFQNEAQLEKSRLLSDRFSAERPKGSFSTLEIQRTEQGDSAMYLCASSLAWVGYEQYFGPGTRLTVT.

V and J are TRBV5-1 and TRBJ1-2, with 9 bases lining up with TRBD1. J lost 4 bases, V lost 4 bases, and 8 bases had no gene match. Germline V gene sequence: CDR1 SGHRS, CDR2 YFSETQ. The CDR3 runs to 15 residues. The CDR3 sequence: CASSTTGTGTYGYTF. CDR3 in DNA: TGCGCCAGCAGCACTACCGGGACAGGGACCTATGGCTACACCTTC.

The CDR3 reads CASSYGLAGVGEQYF. CDR3 DNA sequence: TGTGCCAGCAGTTACGGTCTAGCGGGAGTTGGCGAGCAGTACTTC. The V gene is TRBV6-5, the J gene TRBJ2-7, with 10 nucleotides matching TRBD2. The V and J ends lost 2 bases and 6 bases, in that order; junction bases with no gene match: 7. CDR1 and CDR2 (germline): MNHEY, SVGAGI. The CDR3 extends over 15 amino acids.

The CDR3 DNA sequence: TGCGCCACGTTTGAGCACAATGAGCAGTTCTTC. It encodes CATFEHNEQFF. This chain connects TRBV5-1 to TRBJ2-1; no reliable D call. This CDR3 is built from 11 residues. Trimming stripped 9 bases from V and 5 bases from J, with 9 bases between. Looked up from germline, CDR1 is SGHRS and CDR2 is YFSETQ.

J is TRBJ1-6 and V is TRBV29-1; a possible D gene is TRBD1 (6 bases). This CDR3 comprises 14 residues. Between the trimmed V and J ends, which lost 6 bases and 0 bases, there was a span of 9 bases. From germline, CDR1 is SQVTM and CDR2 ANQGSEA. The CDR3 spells CSVKDSSYNSPLHF. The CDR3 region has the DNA TGCAGCGTCAAGGACAGCTCCTATAATTCACCCCTCCACTTT. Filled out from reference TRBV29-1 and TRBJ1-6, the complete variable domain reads SAVISQKPSRDICQRGTSLTIQCQVDSQVTMMFWYRQQPGQSLTLIATANQGSEATYESGFVIDKFPISRPNLTFSTLTVSNMSPEDSSIYLCSVKDSSYNSPLHFGNGTRLTVT.

CDR3 coding DNA: TGCGCCAGCAGCTCCCAAGGACAGGTTTACGAGCAGTACTTC. Translating gives CASSSQGQVYEQYF. The chain couples TRBV5-1 to TRBJ2-7, with TRBD1 identical over 7 bases. Germline V lookup: CDR1 SGHRS, CDR2 YFSETQ. V lost 3 bases, J lost 4 bases, and 7 bases stayed unmatched. The CDR3 covers 14 residues.

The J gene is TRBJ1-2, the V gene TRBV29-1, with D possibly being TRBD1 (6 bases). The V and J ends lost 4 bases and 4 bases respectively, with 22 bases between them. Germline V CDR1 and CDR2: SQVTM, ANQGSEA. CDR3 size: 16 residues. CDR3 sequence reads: CSVAKGRGPALYGYTF. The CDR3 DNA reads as TGCAGCGTTGCAAAGGGCAGGGGTCCTGCACTCTATGGCTACACCTTC.

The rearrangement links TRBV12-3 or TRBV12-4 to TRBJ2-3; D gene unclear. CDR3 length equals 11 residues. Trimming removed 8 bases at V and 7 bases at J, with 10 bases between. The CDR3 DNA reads TGTGCCAGCGGTAGTTGGAATACGCAGTATTTT. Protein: CASGSWNTQYF.

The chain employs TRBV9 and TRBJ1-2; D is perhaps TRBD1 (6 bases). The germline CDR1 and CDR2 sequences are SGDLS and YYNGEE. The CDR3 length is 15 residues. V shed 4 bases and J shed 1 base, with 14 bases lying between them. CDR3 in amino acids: CASSLQGVGNYGYTF. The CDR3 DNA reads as TGTGCCAGCAGCCTACAGGGTGTAGGTAACTATGGCTACACCTTC. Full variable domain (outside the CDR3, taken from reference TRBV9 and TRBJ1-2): DSGVTQTPKHLITATGQRVTLRCSPRSGDLSVYWYQQSLDQGLQFLIQYYNGEERAKGNILERFSAQQFPDLHSELNLSSLELGDSALYFCASSLQGVGNYGYTFGSGTRLTVV.

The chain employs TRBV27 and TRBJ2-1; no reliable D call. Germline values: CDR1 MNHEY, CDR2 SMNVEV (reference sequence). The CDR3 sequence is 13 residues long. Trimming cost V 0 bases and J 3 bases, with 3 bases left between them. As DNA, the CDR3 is TGTGCCAGCAGTTTATCCTTCTACAATGAGCAGTTCTTC. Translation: CASSLSFYNEQFF.

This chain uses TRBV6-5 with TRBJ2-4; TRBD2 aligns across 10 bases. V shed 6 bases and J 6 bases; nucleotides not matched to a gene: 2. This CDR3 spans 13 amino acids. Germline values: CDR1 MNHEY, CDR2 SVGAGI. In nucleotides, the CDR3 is TGTGCCAGCAGCTTAGCGGGGGGAAACATTCAGTACTTC. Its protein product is CASSLAGGNIQYF.

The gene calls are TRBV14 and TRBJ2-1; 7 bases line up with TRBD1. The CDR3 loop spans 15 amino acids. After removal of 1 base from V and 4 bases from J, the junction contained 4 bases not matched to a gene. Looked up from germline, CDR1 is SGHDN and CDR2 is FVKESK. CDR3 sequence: CASSQGTGVYNEQFF. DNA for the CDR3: TGTGCCAGCAGCCAAGGGACAGGAGTTTACAATGAGCAGTTCTTC.

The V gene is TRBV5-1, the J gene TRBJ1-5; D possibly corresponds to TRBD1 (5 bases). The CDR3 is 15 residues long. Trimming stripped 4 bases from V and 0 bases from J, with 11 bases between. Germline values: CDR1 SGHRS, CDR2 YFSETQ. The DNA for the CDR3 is TGCGCCAGCAGCCCCGACAGTTATAGCAATCAGCCCCAGCATTTT. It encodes CASSPDSYSNQPQHF.

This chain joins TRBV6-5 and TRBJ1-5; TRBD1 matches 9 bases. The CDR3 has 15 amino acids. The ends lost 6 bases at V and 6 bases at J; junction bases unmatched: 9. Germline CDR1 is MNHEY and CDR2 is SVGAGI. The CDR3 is CASSRTGDIGQPQHF. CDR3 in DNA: TGTGCCAGCAGCCGGACAGGGGATATCGGTCAGCCCCAGCATTTT.